Below, 15 T cell receptor beta chains from the same sample are listed, as sequenced in a study of regulatory T cells in long-lasting Graves disease. Relying on iRepertoire HTBI primers and Arm-PCR of CDR3 regions, the team built TCR beta libraries. TCRdb passed the multiplex PCR reads through MiXCR, listing each CDR3 protein once. The table records 420,000 or so distinct CDR3 sequences, roughly a quarter of them present only once. This sample's time point: persistent/refractory GD, antithyroid drugs over 5 years with positive TRAb. The TCR library was made from RNA that had been extracted from PBMCs in TRIzol. Specimen: peripheral blood mononuclear cells (PBMCs), collected when the disease was refractory, from a patient treated with antithyroid drugs. Receptors were obtained from a female donor with Graves disease.

The chain uses TRBV13 and TRBJ1-1; TRBD1 might be the D (6 bases). V lost 4 bases and J 5 bases, leaving 26 bases between the germline ends. The CDR3 contains 18 residues. Germline lookup yields CDR1 PRHDT and CDR2 FYEKMQ (reference sequence). Written as DNA, the CDR3 is TGTGCCAGCAGCTCCGGCCATCTTTGGGGGGCGGTTTATACTGAAGCTTTCTTT. This translates into CASSSGHLWGAVYTEAFF.

This clonotype was seen a few times. This sequence joins TRBV7-2 and TRBJ2-7; 8 bases map to TRBD2. J was trimmed by 3 bases and V by 2 bases; bases with no gene match: 6. The CDR3 is 15 amino acids. CDR1 SGHTA and CDR2 FQGNSA come from the germline V gene. The CDR3 nucleotides are TGTGCCAGCAGCTTAACTAGCGGCTTCTACTACGAGCAGTACTTC. It translates to CASSLTSGFYYEQYF. The full variable domain, rest sourced from reference TRBV7-2 and TRBJ2-7, is GAGVSQSPSNKVTEKGKDVELRCDPISGHTALYWYRQSLGQGLEFLIYFQGNSAPDKSGLPSDRFSAERTGGSVSTLTIQRTQQEDSAVYLCASSLTSGFYYEQYFGPGTRLTVT.

This clonotype occurred a few times. The chain carries TRBV12-3 or TRBV12-4 and TRBJ2-2; D might be TRBD2 (5 bases). V gave up 6 bases and J gave up 6 bases, with 11 bases separating them. The CDR3 totals 13 residues. CDR3 in amino acids: CASRVDYSGELFF. The CDR3 nucleotides are TGTGCCAGCAGGGTTGACTACTCCGGGGAGCTGTTTTTT.

This clonotype turned up a few times. The CDR3 DNA reads TGTGCCAGCAGACCCGTTGGACAAAGGACTGAAGCTTTCTTT. It encodes CASRPVGQRTEAFF. V is TRBV28 and J is TRBJ1-1, with D possibly matching TRBD1 (5 bases). The CDR3 totals 14 residues. CDR1 and CDR2 (germline): MDHEN, SYDVKM. V gave up 6 bases and J gave up 5 bases, with 16 bases separating them.

The V call is TRBV6-1, the J call TRBJ2-6; D unresolved. This CDR3 is 15 amino acids long. The germline V and J ends were trimmed by 8 bases and 0 bases, with 11 bases remaining between them. Germline values: CDR1 MNHNS, CDR2 SASEGT. DNA for the CDR3: TGTGCCAGCGGCCGCCGACCCTCTGGGGCCAACGTCCTGACTTTC. This encodes CASGRRPSGANVLTF.

This clonotype was seen ten or more times. The rearrangement links TRBV28 to TRBJ1-3; TRBD1 is a possible D gene (5 bases). The CDR3 runs to 15 residues. Germline lookup yields CDR1 MDHEN and CDR2 SYDVKM. Between the trimmed V and J ends, which lost 4 bases and 0 bases, there was a span of 10 bases. Here the CDR3 reads CASSSAGGSGNTIYF. DNA for the CDR3: TGTGCCAGCAGTTCCGCGGGGGGCTCTGGAAACACCATATATTTT.

This clonotype was observed many times. The chain uses TRBV2 and TRBJ2-5; D might be TRBD1 (5 bases). V was cut by 6 bases and J by 0 bases, with 14 bases left in between. The germline V gene has CDR1 SNHLY and CDR2 FYNNEI. There are 15 residues in the CDR3. Here the CDR3 DNA reads TGTGCCAGCAGCGGACAAGAGGTCCACCAAGAGACCCAGTACTTC. Translation gives CASSGQEVHQETQYF.

The table lists this clonotype with many counts. The CDR3 reads CSVVRQGEKETQYF. In nucleotides, the CDR3 is TGCAGCGTTGTGAGACAGGGGGAGAAAGAGACCCAGTACTTC. This chain connects TRBV29-1 to TRBJ2-5; 9 bases match TRBD1. Germline trimming cut 4 bases from V and 3 bases from J; bases unmatched to any gene: 6. From germline, CDR1 is SQVTM and CDR2 ANQGSEA. This CDR3 is built from 14 residues.

This chain joins TRBV6-1 and TRBJ2-4; TRBD2 might be the D (6 bases). V lost 7 bases, J lost 7 bases, and 20 bases lay in between. The germline V gene encodes CDR1 MNHNS and CDR2 SASEGT. The CDR3 has 15 amino acids. Written as DNA, the CDR3 is TGTGCCAGCACCACCAAAGGGCCTGGGGGGAACATTCAGTACTTC. It encodes CASTTKGPGGNIQYF.

This rearrangement joins TRBV6-1 to TRBJ2-3; unclear D gene. The germline V gene encodes CDR1 MNHNS and CDR2 SASEGT. V was trimmed by 4 bases and J by 8 bases, leaving 10 bases between them. The CDR3 sequence is 12 residues long. The CDR3 DNA is TGTGCCAGCAGTGGCCCTAGTGTTACGCAGTATTTT. Protein sequence: CASSGPSVTQYF.

The chain joins TRBV5-1 to TRBJ1-5; D possibly corresponds to TRBD1 (6 bases). This CDR3 has 15 residues. Germline V gene data show CDR1 as SGHRS and CDR2 as YFSETQ. Between the trimmed V and J ends, which lost 0 bases and 7 bases, there was a span of 14 bases. Here the CDR3 reads CASSLGVQGAQPQHF. CDR3 coding DNA: TGCGCCAGCAGCTTGGGGGTACAGGGAGCCCAGCCCCAGCATTTT.

The rearrangement uses TRBV4-1 and TRBJ1-4; D unclear. The CDR3 has 19 residues. V was shortened by 0 bases and J by 0 bases, with 17 bases between the two germline ends. CDR1 and CDR2 from the germline V gene are MGHRA and YSYEKL. CDR3 amino acids: CASSQEKSQAYSTNEKLFF. In DNA, the CDR3 is TGCGCCAGCAGCCAAGAGAAATCCCAGGCCTATTCAACTAATGAAAAACTGTTTTTT.

This clonotype showed up just a few times. The chain carries TRBV19 and TRBJ1-1; D is ambiguous. V lost 3 bases and J lost 4, with 12 bases in between. The CDR3 is 14 amino acids. Germline V gene sequence: CDR1 LNHDA, CDR2 SQIVND (reference sequence). The CDR3 nucleotides read TGTGCCAGTAGTATGGTGGAGCTAGTCACTGAAGCTTTCTTT. Amino acids: CASSMVELVTEAFF.

The sample holds a few counts of this clonotype. The genes are TRBV30 and TRBJ2-7, with D possibly matching TRBD2 (6 bases). V was trimmed by 4 bases and J by 3 bases, leaving 16 bases between them. The germline V gene encodes CDR1 GTSNPN and CDR2 SVGIG (reference sequence). The CDR3 covers 14 residues. The CDR3 sequence: CAWNIGTPYYEQYF. CDR3 sequence (DNA): TGTGCCTGGAACATCGGGACTCCATACTACGAGCAGTACTTC.

The CDR3 nucleotides read TGTGCCAGCAGGGCGACAGGGGGCGCTGGAAACACCATATATTTT. Translated: CASRATGGAGNTIYF. The chain employs TRBV7-2 and TRBJ1-3, with 10 bases that match TRBD1. The V and J ends lost 6 bases and 2 bases, in that order; junction bases with no gene match: 4. Germline V gene sequence: CDR1 SGHTA, CDR2 FQGNSA. This CDR3 is 15 amino acids long.